These 32 T cell receptor beta chains share one sample of origin, sequenced in a study of shared clonotypes between healthy human individuals. TCRdb keeps only in-frame clones here, not all; method: immunoSEQ multiplex PCR. The data hold around 700,000 clones, with more than 70% observed a single time. Sequencing input: memory CD4+ T cells sorted from blood. The subset was: CD45RA-negative fraction. Every receptor here comes from a woman aged 25-40 years in good health.

The rearrangement uses TRBV27 and TRBJ1-6; D gene unclear. The CDR3 covers 15 residues. Trimming removed 6 bases at V and 9 bases at J, with 18 bases between. CDR1 is MNHEY and CDR2 is SMNVEV in the germline V gene (reference sequence). The CDR3 DNA sequence: TGTGCCAGCAGCCAATTCACTGGGAGCGGTTCACCCCTCCACTTT. As protein: CASSQFTGSGSPLHF.

This chain uses TRBV5-4 with TRBJ2-7; 11 nucleotides align to TRBD2. Per the germline V gene, CDR1 is SGHNT and CDR2 is YYREEE (reference sequence). This CDR3 is built from 16 residues. The V segment lost 0 bases and the J segment 3 bases; nucleotides outside the gene matches: 5. The CDR3, as DNA: TGTGCCAGCAGCTTGGGGACTAGCGGGCCCAACTACGAGCAGTACTTC. Its protein is CASSLGTSGPNYEQYF.

V is TRBV4-2 and J is TRBJ2-3; D is possibly TRBD2 (6 bases). The germline gives CDR1 LGHNA, CDR2 YNFKEQ. The V end lost 4 bases, the J end lost 8 bases, and 16 bases lay between the germline ends. This CDR3 is built from 14 residues. In nucleotides, the CDR3 is TGTGCCAGCAGCCCCGGACGGGGGTTCGGTACGCAGTATTTT. This gives the protein CASSPGRGFGTQYF.

The rearrangement uses TRBV6-5 and TRBJ1-1; D ambiguous. CDR3 length: 14 amino acids. Germline V gives CDR1 MNHEY, CDR2 SVGAGI. Trimming shortened V by 2 bases and J by 4 bases, and 11 bases separated the two germline ends. CDR3 DNA: TGTGCCAGCAGTTACAACAAGGCTAGCACTGAAGCTTTCTTT. Its protein is CASSYNKASTEAFF.

This clone was observed a single time. The J gene is TRBJ2-7, the V gene TRBV5-1; D unresolved. The CDR3 consists of 13 residues. V was pared by 0 bases and J by 2 bases, with 6 bases between. The V gene's germline CDR1 is SGHRS and CDR2 YFSETQ. The CDR3 reads CASSLDNTYEQYF. The DNA of the CDR3 is TGCGCCAGCAGCTTGGACAATACCTACGAGCAGTACTTC.

This chain joins TRBV6-1 and TRBJ2-3; D tentatively fits TRBD1 or TRBD2 (5 bases each). Germline lookup yields CDR1 MNHNS and CDR2 SASEGT. The CDR3 has 15 amino acids. The V gene lost 6 bases and the J gene lost 0 bases, with 13 bases spanning the gap. Here the CDR3 DNA reads TGTGCCAGCAGCATGGACGGGGCAAGCACAGATACGCAGTATTTT. Amino acid sequence: CASSMDGASTDTQYF.

This clone showed up just a few times. This chain connects TRBV6-6 to TRBJ1-1, with 8 bases aligning to TRBD1. The J segment lost 5 bases and the V segment lost 3 bases, leaving 5 bases of the junction unmatched. This CDR3 has 14 residues. Germline CDR1 is MNHNY and CDR2 is SVGAGI (reference sequence). CDR3 sequence reads: CASSYPDRATEAFF. CDR3 sequence (DNA): TGTGCCAGCAGTTATCCGGACAGGGCAACTGAAGCTTTCTTT.

This clone was picked up many times. V is TRBV2 and J is TRBJ2-3; perhaps TRBD2 as D (6 bases). This CDR3 is built from 16 residues. With 0 bases removed from V and 2 bases from J, the gap between germline ends came to 12 bases. The V gene's germline CDR1 is SNHLY and CDR2 FYNNEI. The CDR3 DNA is TGTGCCAGCAGTGAAGCGAAGGGAGGATCCACAGATACGCAGTATTTT. Its protein product is CASSEAKGGSTDTQYF.

J is TRBJ2-1 and V is TRBV5-1, with 9 bases fitting TRBD2. J was trimmed by 6 bases and V by 0 bases; bases with no gene match: 10. The CDR3 runs to 17 residues. CDR1 and CDR2 (germline): SGHRS, YFSETQ. The CDR3 DNA sequence: TGCGCCAGCAGCTTGGAGTTGCAGACTAGCGGTTCCAATGAGCAGTTCTTC. Residues: CASSLELQTSGSNEQFF.

V usage is TRBV7-8 and J usage is TRBJ2-7, with 8 bases fitting TRBD1. Germline CDR1 SGHVS, CDR2 FQNEAQ. V lost 3 bases, J lost 5 bases, and 9 bases stayed unmatched. The CDR3 runs 15 residues. The CDR3 loop is CASSFGTGLKNEQYF. CDR3 DNA sequence: TGTGCCAGCAGCTTCGGGACAGGTCTAAAGAACGAGCAGTACTTC. Looking up the rest from reference TRBV7-8 and TRBJ2-7 gives the full variable domain: GAGVSQSPRYKVAKRGQDVALRCDPISGHVSLFWYQQALGQGPEFLTYFQNEAQLDKSGLPSDRFFAERPEGSVSTLKIQRTQQEDSAVYLCASSFGTGLKNEQYFGPGTRLTVT.

This clone was seen more than once but under ten times. The rearrangement links TRBV28 to TRBJ2-7; no definite D call. From germline, CDR1 is MDHEN and CDR2 SYDVKM. The V end was cut by 2 bases, the J end by 3 bases, with 17 bases between. The CDR3 has 16 residues. The DNA of the CDR3 is TGTGCCAGCAGTTTAGGGGTGAGGCGAACGAGCTACGAGCAGTACTTC. Translation: CASSLGVRRTSYEQYF.

A few counts support this clone. The rearrangement joins TRBV23-1 to TRBJ2-7, with TRBD1 identical over 10 bases. TRBV23-1 counts as an open reading frame of uncertain function. The CDR3 runs 16 residues. J gave up 3 bases and V 8 bases, and 13 bases lay outside the gene matches. This chain's CDR3 is CASQPGQGPAGYEQYF. CDR3 bases: TGCGCCAGCCAGCCGGGACAGGGGCCGGCCGGCTACGAGCAGTACTTC.

The chain combines TRBV2 with TRBJ2-5, with 11 bases fitting TRBD1. The junction had 13 bases not matched to a gene; V was cut back by 8 bases and J by 5 bases. Germline V CDR1 and CDR2: SNHLY, FYNNEI. The length of the CDR3 is 16 residues. The CDR3 sequence: CASFWGLGQGAETQYF. The CDR3 DNA sequence: TGTGCCAGCTTTTGGGGCCTCGGACAGGGGGCTGAGACCCAGTACTTC.

This clone was counted a few times. The chain recombines TRBV10-2 with TRBJ1-5, with a tentative D call TRBD1 (6 bases). The CDR3 consists of 14 residues. In germline, CDR1 is WSHSY, CDR2 SAAADI. Trimming took 4 bases from V and 3 from J, leaving 10 bases between them. CDR3 bases: TGCGCCAGCAGTGTGGCAGGGGACAATCAGCCCCAGCATTTT. Protein sequence: CASSVAGDNQPQHF.

This clone occurred once. The chain carries TRBV7-9 and TRBJ2-3; D might be TRBD1 or TRBD2, each matching 5 bases. The germline V gene has CDR1 SEHNR and CDR2 FQNEAQ (reference sequence). There are 15 residues in the CDR3. Trimming left V 5 bases short and J 0 bases short, with 12 bases between. The CDR3 loop is CASSHGTDSTDTQYF. The CDR3, as DNA: TGTGCCAGCAGCCACGGGACGGATAGCACAGATACGCAGTATTTT.

Only a few counts were recorded for this clone. The V and J genes are TRBV29-1 and TRBJ2-7; TRBD2 agrees at 7 bases. The CDR3 has 15 residues. Germline loops: CDR1 SQVTM, CDR2 ANQGSEA. With V trimmed by 1 base and J by 4 bases, 10 bases remained unmatched. The CDR3 bases are TGCAGCGTTGAAGGGTTCCGGGACGGGAGGTACGAGCAGTACTTC. Amino acid sequence: CSVEGFRDGRYEQYF.

This clone has a handful of counts. The J gene is TRBJ1-1, the V gene TRBV6-1; no clear D gene. Trimming took 2 bases from V and 6 from J, leaving 10 bases between them. The CDR3 consists of 13 residues. Germline V gives CDR1 MNHNS, CDR2 SASEGT. CDR3 amino acids: CASSENFWAEAFF. The CDR3 bases are TGTGCCAGCAGTGAAAACTTTTGGGCTGAAGCTTTCTTT.

This clone was detected only once. In nucleotides, the CDR3 is TGTGCCATCCTGCAAGAAACAGGGGGCGCAGATACGCAGTATTTT. It codes for CAILQETGGADTQYF. The rearrangement uses TRBV10-3 and TRBJ2-3; TRBD1 matches at 9 bases. The germline V gene encodes CDR1 ENHRY and CDR2 SYGVKD. V lost 8 bases, J lost 4 bases, and 10 bases stayed unmatched. The CDR3 extends over 15 amino acids.

In this sample, this clone turned up a few times. The chain links TRBV10-1 to TRBJ1-4; maybe TRBD1 (5 bases). Looked up from germline, CDR1 is WNHNN and CDR2 is SYGVQD (reference sequence). The CDR3 consists of 14 residues. V shed 7 bases and J shed 5 bases, with 14 bases lying between them. The CDR3 nucleotides read TGCGCCAGCAATACCGGGACGGTGAATGAAAAACTGTTTTTT. Protein: CASNTGTVNEKLFF.

The chain uses TRBV19 and TRBJ2-7; D assignment may be TRBD1 or TRBD2 (5 bases each). The CDR3 sequence is 14 residues long. The germline gives CDR1 LNHDA, CDR2 SQIVND (reference sequence). Trimming took 5 bases from V and 0 from J, leaving 11 bases between them. The CDR3 region is CASSVRDGSYEQYF. In DNA, the CDR3 is TGTGCCAGTAGTGTCCGGGACGGCTCCTACGAGCAGTACTTC.

The chain couples TRBV7-8 to TRBJ1-4; 7 bases match TRBD1. V dropped 5 bases and J dropped 6; count of bases not matched to a gene: 12. The length of the CDR3 is 16 residues. Germline loops: CDR1 SGHVS, CDR2 FQNEAQ. CDR3 region: CASSPRAQGVYEKLFF. The CDR3, as DNA: TGTGCCAGCAGCCCCAGGGCGCAGGGGGTATATGAAAAACTGTTTTTT.

The V call is TRBV19, the J call TRBJ1-2; 7 positions agree with TRBD1. The germline V gene encodes CDR1 LNHDA and CDR2 SQIVND (reference sequence). V trimming: 10 bases; J trimming: 8 bases; junction bases outside the gene matches: 7. This CDR3 spans 11 amino acids. CDR3 protein: CATSDRWGYTF. Written as DNA, the CDR3 is TGTGCCACCTCGGACAGGTGGGGCTACACCTTC.

The chain uses TRBV6-4 and TRBJ2-7; 11 bases are a match to TRBD2. The trim removed 3 bases at V and 6 bases at J, leaving 1 base unmatched. The CDR3 has 13 amino acids. Germline-derived CDR1 and CDR2 are MRHNA and SNTAGT. The chain's CDR3 is CASSETSGVEQYF. In DNA, the CDR3 is TGTGCCAGCAGTGAGACTAGCGGGGTCGAGCAGTACTTC.

The gene calls are TRBV11-2 and TRBJ1-1; D remains ambiguous. Germline CDR1 and CDR2: SGHAT and FQNNGV. The CDR3 has 13 residues. Trimming shortened V by 6 bases and J by 8 bases, and 16 bases separated the two germline ends. The CDR3 nucleotides read TGTGCCAGCAGGATAGACCAGAGATTCGAAGCTTTCTTT. Translating gives CASRIDQRFEAFF.

The chain carries TRBV28 and TRBJ2-7; the D is unclear. This CDR3 is built from 13 residues. Trimming took off 10 bases at V and 4 bases at J, with 17 bases between the two ends. Germline CDR1 reads MDHEN; CDR2 reads SYDVKM. CDR3 coding DNA: TGTGCCACGGAGCTACCAGAAAGATACGAGCAGTACTTC. Protein: CATELPERYEQYF. Combining the CDR3 with reference TRBV28 and TRBJ2-7 gives the whole variable domain DVKVTQSSRYLVKRTGEKVFLECVQDMDHENMFWYRQDPGLGLRLIYFSYDVKMKEKGDIPEGYSVSREKKERFSLILESASTNQTSMYLCATELPERYEQYFGPGTRLTVT.

For the CDR3, the DNA is TGTGCCAGTAGTATACAGGGTCGCACAGATACGCAGTATTTT. Its translation is CASSIQGRTDTQYF. The V and J genes are TRBV19 and TRBJ2-3; TRBD1 is a possible D gene (5 bases). This CDR3 region has 14 residues. Germline-derived CDR1 and CDR2 are LNHDA and SQIVND (reference sequence). The V end lost 2 bases, the J end lost 1 base, and 7 bases lay between the germline ends.

This clone was detected ten times or more. The chain carries TRBV10-1 and TRBJ2-1; the D gene is possibly TRBD2 (7 bases). V was shortened by 8 bases and J by 9 bases, with 17 bases between the two germline ends. Germline lookup yields CDR1 WNHNN and CDR2 SYGVQD (reference sequence). The CDR3 sequence is 13 residues long. CDR3 sequence reads: CASATQRDTEQFF. The CDR3 DNA reads TGCGCCAGCGCCACTCAGCGGGACACTGAGCAGTTCTTC.

The rearrangement uses TRBV5-8 and TRBJ1-1; D is unresolved. The CDR3 has 14 amino acids. Germline-derived CDR1 and CDR2 are SGHTS and YDEGEE. V shed 0 bases and J shed 1 base, with 7 bases lying between them. The CDR3 is CASSLVAWNTEAFF. CDR3 coding DNA: TGTGCCAGCAGCTTGGTGGCATGGAACACTGAAGCTTTCTTT.

This sequence joins TRBV7-6 and TRBJ2-1; 9 nucleotides match TRBD2. V was pared by 1 base and J by 8 bases, with 6 bases of the junction left unmatched. Germline V lookup: CDR1 SGHVS, CDR2 FNYEAQ. The CDR3 spans 15 residues. CDR3 sequence: CASSLGGGRAHEQFF. CDR3 DNA: TGTGCCAGCAGCTTAGGAGGCGGGAGGGCCCATGAGCAGTTCTTC.

The CDR3 sequence is CASSVLLPGTGRKTQYF. The CDR3 DNA reads as TGTGCCAGCAGCGTCCTGCTCCCTGGGACAGGGAGAAAGACCCAGTACTTC. The rearrangement links TRBV11-2 to TRBJ2-5; TRBD1 matches 9 bases. This CDR3 is 17 amino acids long. Germline CDR1 is SGHAT and CDR2 is FQNNGV. V shed 5 bases, J shed 6 bases, and the junction held 16 bases outside the gene matches.

V and J are TRBV28 and TRBJ2-7; D not resolved. Deletions cut 0 bases from V and 4 bases from J, with 16 bases between. There are 16 residues in the CDR3. In germline, CDR1 is MDHEN, CDR2 SYDVKM. The CDR3 DNA reads TGTGCCAGCAGTTTATGGGGCCCCCGTACGAGGTACGAGCAGTACTTC. It yields the protein CASSLWGPRTRYEQYF.

Comment on this clone: Additional DNA sequences in this sample encode the identical CDR3. V usage is TRBV5-1 and J usage is TRBJ2-1, with a possible D match to TRBD2 (6 bases). This CDR3 is 15 amino acids long. V shed 0 bases and J shed 3 bases, with 10 bases lying between them. Germline CDR1 SGHRS, CDR2 YFSETQ. CDR3 nucleotides: TGCGCCAGCAGCTTGGAGAGTAGCGGCTACAATGAGCAGTTCTTC. Residues: CASSLESSGYNEQFF.